This T cell receptor beta chain was captured in a study of T cell responses to AZD1222 COVID-19 vaccine. Study-wide results and limits: Spike-specific TCR breadth rose after two AZD1222 doses, and depth rose as well.

Only one count was recorded for this clone. Its target is unknown. The table came from immunoSEQ multiplex PCR; TCRdb's copy has only in-frame clones and leaves some out. Of around 140,000 clones listed, approximately 85% are singletons. Germline CDR1 is LNHDA and CDR2 is SQIVND (reference sequence). V gave up 2 bases and J gave up 5 bases, with 10 bases separating them. CDR3 length: 14 residues. This chain connects TRBV19 to TRBJ1-5, with a possible D match to TRBD1 (6 bases). The clonotype was recovered from an adult who received the MenACWY meningococcal vaccine as a control. Specimen: peripheral blood, collected 28 days after the second dose of the MenACWY control vaccine. CDR3 residues: CASSIRGGDQPQHF. The DNA of the CDR3 is TGTGCCAGTAGTATAAGAGGGGGGGATCAGCCCCAGCATTTT. Variable domain in full (rest from reference TRBV19 and TRBJ1-5): DGGITQSPKYLFRKEGQNVTLSCEQNLNHDAMYWYRQDPGQGLRLIYYSQIVNDFQKGDIAEGYSVSREKKESFPLTVTSAQKNPTAFYLCASSIRGGDQPQHFGDGTRLSIL.